The 9 T cell receptor beta chains reported below all come from one sample, sequenced in a study of cytomegalovirus exposure and HLA in healthy donors. The PCR employed 60 Vbeta primers together with 13 Jbeta primers. The table came from immunoSEQ multiplex PCR; TCRdb's copy has only in-frame clones and leaves some out. This repertoire includes about 130,000 clones. Sequencing input: PBMCs. The receptors were gathered from a woman aged 55-75 years in good health and CMV-seronegative.

This chain connects TRBV6-1 to TRBJ2-5, with 7 bases matching TRBD2. Germline-derived CDR1 and CDR2 are MNHNS and SASEGT. Trimming took 4 bases from V and 2 from J; bases not matched to a gene: 13. The CDR3 is made up of 17 amino acids. The DNA for the CDR3 is TGTGCCAGCAGTGGCGGGACTACAGATCTCTTACAAGAGACCCAGTACTTC. This codes for CASSGGTTDLLQETQYF.

The chain recombines TRBV28 with TRBJ1-1; the match to TRBD1 covers 7 bases. The germline gives CDR1 MDHEN, CDR2 SYDVKM. The CDR3 covers 15 residues. With V trimmed by 5 bases and J by 7 bases, 13 bases remained unmatched. The CDR3 nucleotides read TGTGCCAGCAGTCCTCTTTCACAGGGGTATGTTGAAGCTTTCTTT. Amino acid sequence: CASSPLSQGYVEAFF. The full variable domain, rest sourced from reference TRBV28 and TRBJ1-1, is DVKVTQSSRYLVKRTGEKVFLECVQDMDHENMFWYRQDPGLGLRLIYFSYDVKMKEKGDIPEGYSVSREKKERFSLILESASTNQTSMYLCASSPLSQGYVEAFFGQGTRLTVV.

The gene calls are TRBV9 and TRBJ2-1; TRBD2 aligns across 8 bases. From germline, CDR1 is SGDLS and CDR2 YYNGEE. V trimming: 4 bases; J trimming: 5 bases; junction bases outside the gene matches: 8. CDR3 length: 15 amino acids. CDR3 nucleotides: TGTGCCAGCAGCCCCACTAGCGGTACTGACAATGAGCAGTTCTTC. It codes for CASSPTSGTDNEQFF. The complete variable domain, with remaining parts taken from reference TRBV9 and TRBJ2-1, reads DSGVTQTPKHLITATGQRVTLRCSPRSGDLSVYWYQQSLDQGLQFLIQYYNGEERAKGNILERFSAQQFPDLHSELNLSSLELGDSALYFCASSPTSGTDNEQFFGPGTRLTVL.

The chain is built from TRBV5-4 and TRBJ1-2, with 11 bases that match TRBD1. The CDR3 sequence is 14 residues long. CDR1 is SGHNT and CDR2 is YYREEE in the germline V gene (reference sequence). The V and J ends lost 6 bases and 1 base, in that order; junction bases with no gene match: 2. CDR3 nucleotide sequence: TGTGCCAGCAAGGGACAGGGGGTTAACTATGGCTACACCTTC. Translated, it gives CASKGQGVNYGYTF.

This chain joins TRBV6-5 and TRBJ1-1; TRBD1 might be the D (6 bases). V lost 5 bases and J 0 bases, leaving 7 bases between the germline ends. The CDR3 covers 13 residues. Looked up from germline, CDR1 is MNHEY and CDR2 is SVGAGI. CDR3 DNA sequence: TGTGCCAGCAGTCGGACAGTGAACACTGAAGCTTTCTTT. Translating gives CASSRTVNTEAFF.

V gene TRBV20-1 combines with J gene TRBJ2-3; D is unclear. The CDR3 consists of 11 residues. V lost 1 base and J 6 bases, leaving 5 bases between the germline ends. Germline values: CDR1 DFQATT, CDR2 SNEGSKA (reference sequence). CDR3 nucleotides: TGCAGTGCTAGAGTCTTCGATACGCAGTATTTT. Its translation is CSARVFDTQYF.

The chain combines TRBV6-1 with TRBJ1-4, with D maybe TRBD1 (5 bases). V lost 3 bases, J lost 4 bases, and 27 bases lay in between. Germline CDR1 and CDR2: MNHNS and SASEGT. The CDR3 runs to 20 residues. This chain's CDR3 is CASSEMVSPGTSFGNEKLFF. In DNA form, the CDR3 reads TGTGCCAGCAGTGAGATGGTGTCGCCAGGGACTAGCTTCGGTAATGAAAAACTGTTTTTT.

V usage is TRBV2 and J usage is TRBJ1-2; the D gene is possibly TRBD1 (6 bases). Germline loops: CDR1 SNHLY, CDR2 FYNNEI. V dropped 3 bases and J dropped 8 bases, with 13 bases sitting between them. The CDR3 covers 13 residues. Here the CDR3 reads CASSDPGERGYTF. The DNA of the CDR3 is TGTGCCAGCAGTGACCCAGGGGAACGGGGCTACACCTTC. Variable domain in full (rest from reference TRBV2 and TRBJ1-2): EPEVTQTPSHQVTQMGQEVILRCVPISNHLYFYWYRQILGQKVEFLVSFYNNEISEKSEIFDDQFSVERPDGSNFTLKIRSTKLEDSAMYFCASSDPGERGYTFGSGTRLTVV.

The gene calls are TRBV5-6 and TRBJ1-2; 9 nucleotides agree with TRBD1. J was trimmed by 3 bases and V by 4 bases; bases with no gene match: 7. The CDR3 extends over 15 amino acids. CDR1 and CDR2 (germline): SGHDT, YYEEEE. In DNA form, the CDR3 reads TGTGCCAGCAGCCGGGGACAGGGATTGGACTATGGCTACACCTTC. Its protein product is CASSRGQGLDYGYTF.